This TCR beta chain was retrieved from a study of cytomegalovirus exposure and HLA in healthy donors. Overall study findings and caveats: Some TCR beta chains (164 of them) were listed as cytomegalovirus-associated.

The assay was immunoSEQ multiplex PCR, and TCRdb's table has in-frame clones only and misses some. Of about 79,000 clones listed, 80% to 95% are singletons. To note about this clone: Its antigen is not identified.

The germline V gene has CDR1 LGHNA and CDR2 YSLEER. V trimming: 4 bases; J trimming: 4 bases; junction bases outside the gene matches: 7. The CDR3 totals 15 residues. J is TRBJ1-2 and V is TRBV4-3; the match to TRBD1 covers 9 bases. Material for sequencing was PBMCs. The sequence derives from a woman aged 30 to 39 in good health and CMV-seronegative. The CDR3 bases are TGCGCCAGCAGCCTTACAGGGGGCGCGGGCTATGGCTACACCTTC. Its protein is CASSLTGGAGYGYTF.